This entry features one T cell receptor beta chain sequence. Its antigen is unidentified. This entry comes from a study of CD8 T cells in Susac syndrome. Study-wide points: As the study acknowledged, the number of individuals in its TCR sequencing and HLA analysis was relatively small.

Reverse transcription of 0.5 to 1 ug RNA was performed with random hexamers. It was immunoSEQ multiplex PCR that amplified TCR beta CDR3 across 54 Vbeta and 13 Jbeta. From the immunoSEQ multiplex PCR reads, TCRdb called clonotypes with MiXCR, one entry per CDR3 protein. The sample has over 100,000 distinct CDR3 sequences; 92% are singletons. Per germline, CDR1 SGHTA and CDR2 FQGNSA. The CDR3 spans 12 residues. V was pared by 6 bases and J by 7 bases, with 10 bases between. Sequencing of TCR beta covered CD8+ and CD4+ T cells obtained from blood. The controls, all healthy donors, were matched for age and sex.

The source of this sequence is a human donor in good health. Sequencing was carried out using CD8+ T cells from PBMCs. The chain employs TRBV7-2 and TRBJ1-5, with D unresolved. CDR3: CASSGVRQPQHF. The CDR3, as DNA: TGTGCCAGCAGTGGGGTGAGACAGCCCCAGCATTTT. Full variable domain (missing parts from reference TRBV7-2 and TRBJ1-5): GAGVSQSPSNKVTEKGKDVELRCDPISGHTALYWYRQSLGQGLEFLIYFQGNSAPDKSGLPSDRFSAERTGGSVSTLTIQRTQQEDSAVYLCASSGVRQPQHFGDGTRLSIL.